This T cell receptor (beta chain) was found in a study of post-analysis software for immune sequencing data. General study results and limits: Compared with controls, patients had more of about 5 TRBV segments, including TRBV5-6, TRBV5-1 and TRBV20-1.

This clonotype was detected a few times. The antigen is undetermined. Unique molecular identifiers were present in the TCR beta cDNA libraries. Some 500,000 cDNA molecules were obtained from roughly 0.93 to 9.6 million T cells. TCRdb reanalysed the PCR reads using MiXCR and keeps one entry per CDR3 protein. The data show 650,000 to 850,000 distinct CDR3 sequences, under 60% seen once. The CDR3 sequence is 11 residues long. Looked up from germline, CDR1 is SQVTM and CDR2 is ANQGSEA. Trimming stripped 4 bases from V and 7 bases from J, with 10 bases between. V usage is TRBV29-1 and J usage is TRBJ2-5; weak D call: TRBD2 (6 bases). The material sequenced was blood. The sequence was collected from a girl under 18 with multiple sclerosis. The CDR3 reads CSVGGTGTQYF. CDR3 DNA: TGCAGCGTTGGCGGGACGGGGACCCAGTACTTC.